One and the same sample provided the 25 T cell receptor beta chains below, sequenced in a study of T-cell reconstitution after alpha-beta-depleted transplantation in children. Unique molecular identifiers tagged the TCRbeta library. TCRdb re-called the PCR reads through MiXCR, storing one row per CDR3 protein. The table records about 110,000 distinct CDR3 sequences, approximately 6.6% of them present only once. This specimen was PBMCs, mostly from graft donor cells, taken 360 days after TCRalphabeta/CD19-depleted stem cell transplant. These receptors all stem from a male patient under 10 years old who had a stem cell transplant for acute lymphoblastic leukemia, so the T cells may come from the graft donor.

This clonotype was seen at least ten times. DNA of the CDR3: TGCAGCGTACAGGGCTACGAGCAGTACTTC. This translates into CSVQGYEQYF. The chain couples TRBV29-1 to TRBJ2-7; a weak D match, TRBD1 (6 bases). Germline CDR1 is SQVTM and CDR2 is ANQGSEA. The CDR3 is 10 residues long. Trimming left V 6 bases short and J 3 bases short, with 6 bases between.

This clonotype was seen only a few times. The chain uses TRBV6-4 and TRBJ2-6; D call uncertain. Deletions cut 0 bases from V and 2 bases from J, with 2 bases between. Germline CDR1 and CDR2: MRHNA and SNTAGT. The CDR3 loop spans 14 amino acids. The CDR3 DNA is TGTGCCAGCAGTGACTCTCCTGGGGCCAACGTCCTGACTTTC. Residues: CASSDSPGANVLTF.

This clonotype was counted ten times or more. This chain uses TRBV20-1 with TRBJ2-3, with D unresolved. The CDR3 contains 13 residues. Trimming left V 7 bases short and J 1 base short, with 12 bases between. Germline values: CDR1 DFQATT, CDR2 SNEGSKA (reference sequence). The CDR3 is CSVGVVGTDTQYF. CDR3 sequence (DNA): TGCAGTGTTGGAGTCGTGGGCACAGATACGCAGTATTTT.

Ten or more counts support this clonotype. The chain combines TRBV10-3 with TRBJ2-2; D might be TRBD1 (6 bases). There are 16 residues in the CDR3. Germline assignment: CDR1 ENHRY and CDR2 SYGVKD. V lost 8 bases and J lost 7, with 23 bases in between. The CDR3 sequence: CAIRDIADLGDGELFF. DNA of the CDR3: TGTGCCATCCGGGACATCGCCGATCTTGGAGACGGGGAGCTGTTTTTT.

This clonotype was seen ten or more times. The V gene is TRBV10-3, the J gene TRBJ2-1, with D tentatively TRBD2 (5 bases). Germline assignment: CDR1 ENHRY and CDR2 SYGVKD. V lost 11 bases to trimming and J lost 6 bases, with 14 bases between them. This CDR3 has 12 residues. The DNA of the CDR3 is TGTGCCGCGTCGGGGATGGCCAATGAGCAGTTCTTC. Translation gives CAASGMANEQFF.

Ten or more counts support this clonotype. The V and J genes are TRBV5-1 and TRBJ2-3; 10 bases are shared with TRBD2. The germline CDR1 and CDR2 sequences are SGHRS and YFSETQ. The trim removed 6 bases at V and 6 bases at J, leaving 7 bases unmatched. The CDR3 contains 14 residues. The CDR3 here is CASKRPGLADTQYF. The CDR3 DNA sequence: TGCGCCAGCAAAAGGCCGGGACTAGCGGATACGCAGTATTTT.

The chain employs TRBV6-5 and TRBJ2-7; possible D gene TRBD2, 6 bases. This CDR3 is 15 amino acids long. Per the germline V gene, CDR1 is MNHEY and CDR2 is SVGAGI. The V end was cut by 2 bases, the J end by 1 base, with 12 bases between. The CDR3 loop reads CASSYGTDASYEQYF. The CDR3 nucleotides read TGTGCCAGCAGTTACGGGACTGATGCTTCCTACGAGCAGTACTTC.

This clonotype was detected many times. V and J are TRBV12-5 and TRBJ1-6; 7 nucleotides agree with TRBD1. The junction had 8 bases not matched to a gene; V was cut back by 5 bases and J by 7 bases. This CDR3 contains 15 residues. CDR1 is LGHNT, CDR2 FRNRAP, per germline. For the CDR3, the DNA is TGTGCTAGTGGTCCCCGGGACAGAACGAATTCACCCCTCCACTTT. This translates into CASGPRDRTNSPLHF. Complete variable domain (other parts from reference TRBV12-5 and TRBJ1-6): DARVTQTPRHKVTEMGQEVTMRCQPILGHNTVFWYRQTMMQGLELLAYFRNRAPLDDSGMPKDRFSAEMPDATLATLKIQPSEPRDSAVYFCASGPRDRTNSPLHFGNGTRLTVT.

The rearrangement uses TRBV5-5 and TRBJ1-2; D is possibly TRBD1 (5 bases). CDR1 SGHKS and CDR2 YYEKEE come from the germline V gene (reference sequence). V was trimmed by 2 bases and J by 2 bases, leaving 10 bases between them. The CDR3 runs to 14 residues. The CDR3, as DNA: TGTGCCAGCAGCTTCGCGGGACGGAACTATGGCTACACCTTC. Encoded protein: CASSFAGRNYGYTF.

V is TRBV6-1 and J is TRBJ2-7; D is uncertain. The CDR3 consists of 14 residues. CDR1 MNHNS and CDR2 SASEGT come from the germline V gene. V shed 5 bases and J shed 3 bases, with 14 bases lying between them. CDR3 residues: CASSPELEGYEQYF. CDR3 DNA: TGTGCCAGCAGTCCAGAATTGGAAGGCTACGAGCAGTACTTC.

This clonotype showed up many times. The chain is built from TRBV10-3 and TRBJ2-2; the D call may be TRBD1 or TRBD2 (5 bases each). CDR3 length: 15 amino acids. Germline-derived CDR1 and CDR2 are ENHRY and SYGVKD. V dropped 4 bases and J dropped 3 bases, with 12 bases sitting between them. CDR3 sequence: CAISGGKGYTGELFF. DNA of the CDR3: TGTGCCATCAGTGGGGGGAAGGGTTACACCGGGGAGCTGTTTTTT.

This clonotype was detected ten times or more. The DNA of the CDR3 is TGCGCCAGCAGCCAAGATGAGGGGAGCTCCTACGAGCAGTACTTC. Translation gives CASSQDEGSSYEQYF. The chain uses TRBV4-3 and TRBJ2-7; possibly TRBD1 or TRBD2 for D (5 bases each). Between the trimmed V and J ends, which lost 0 bases and 0 bases, there was a span of 9 bases. This CDR3 has 15 residues. Per the germline V gene, CDR1 is LGHNA and CDR2 is YSLEER.

This clonotype was detected many times. The J gene is TRBJ2-1, the V gene TRBV27; TRBD2 matches 9 bases. This CDR3 contains 15 residues. Germline CDR1 and CDR2: MNHEY and SMNVEV (reference sequence). V dropped 2 bases and J dropped 2; count of bases not matched to a gene: 1. The DNA for the CDR3 is TGTGCCAGCAGTTTACTAGCGGGACCCTACAATGAGCAGTTCTTC. Translated, it gives CASSLLAGPYNEQFF.

For the CDR3, the DNA is TGTGCCAGCAGTCCCCGCGACTCGACGGAGCCCCAGCATTTT. Translated, it gives CASSPRDSTEPQHF. This chain joins TRBV12-3 or TRBV12-4 and TRBJ1-5; no clear D. V lost 5 bases and J 8 bases, leaving 16 bases between the germline ends. The CDR3 has 14 amino acids.

This clonotype was observed many times. The gene calls are TRBV7-9 and TRBJ2-4; D gene uncertain. The CDR3 extends over 12 amino acids. Germline CDR1 is SEHNR and CDR2 is FQNEAQ (reference sequence). V was shortened by 3 bases and J by 4 bases, with 4 bases between the two germline ends. Here the CDR3 reads CASSLGKNIQYF. The CDR3 coding sequence is TGTGCCAGCAGCTTGGGGAAAAACATTCAGTACTTC.

This clonotype was seen at least ten times. The chain carries TRBV7-6 and TRBJ1-2; possible D gene TRBD1, 5 bases. V lost 3 bases and J lost 7, with 12 bases in between. Germline lookup yields CDR1 SGHVS and CDR2 FNYEAQ. The CDR3 is made up of 13 amino acids. This CDR3 reads CASSLRTGGGYTF. The CDR3 nucleotides read TGTGCCAGCAGCTTGCGTACAGGAGGTGGCTACACCTTC.

The chain recombines TRBV20-1 with TRBJ2-5, with D maybe TRBD2 (6 bases). This CDR3 is built from 15 residues. CDR1 is DFQATT, CDR2 SNEGSKA, per germline (reference sequence). Trimming shortened V by 0 bases and J by 11 bases, and 22 bases separated the two germline ends. The CDR3 region has the DNA TGCAGTGCTAGAGATCGGGCCCGGGGGACGAGAACGCAGTACTTC. Translating it yields CSARDRARGTRTQYF.

This clonotype was seen ten or more times. J is TRBJ2-3 and V is TRBV12-3 or TRBV12-4; 9 bases are a match to TRBD1. The CDR3 contains 14 residues. V lost 7 bases to trimming and J lost 6 bases; unmatched junction nucleotides: 8. The CDR3, as DNA: TGTGCCAGCACCCAGGGACAGGGACGGGATACGCAGTATTTT. The encoded protein is CASTQGQGRDTQYF.

This clonotype was seen repeatedly, ten times or more. The rearrangement uses TRBV20-1 and TRBJ2-7, with D possibly called TRBD1 or TRBD2 (7 bases each). Deletions cut 5 bases from V and 2 bases from J, with 19 bases between. Germline V gene lookup returns CDR1 DFQATT and CDR2 SNEGSKA (reference sequence). This CDR3 comprises 15 residues. CDR3 sequence: CSAAHSTGTTYEQYF. Written as DNA, the CDR3 is TGCAGTGCTGCCCACTCGACAGGGACTACCTACGAGCAGTACTTC.

In this sample, this clonotype turned up many times. This chain connects TRBV25-1 to TRBJ2-5; 11 positions match TRBD2. Germline V CDR1 and CDR2: MGHDK, SYGVNS. V lost 6 bases, J lost 0 bases, and 18 bases stayed unmatched. This CDR3 comprises 20 residues. The CDR3 protein is CASSGKLAGVAMWYQETQYF. The CDR3 nucleotides read TGTGCCAGCAGCGGAAAACTAGCGGGAGTAGCTATGTGGTACCAAGAGACCCAGTACTTC.

This clonotype was seen a handful of times. V usage is TRBV5-5 and J usage is TRBJ2-4, with a possible D match to TRBD1 (5 bases). V was clipped by 6 bases and J by 6 bases, with 13 bases between them. Germline V CDR1 and CDR2: SGHKS, YYEKEE (reference sequence). CDR3 length equals 13 residues. CDR3 DNA sequence: TGTGCCAGCAACACCGCGCAGGGAAACATTCAGTACTTC. This gives the protein CASNTAQGNIQYF.

The sample holds many counts of this clonotype. This chain connects TRBV4-3 to TRBJ2-5, with D unresolved. Per the germline V gene, CDR1 is LGHNA and CDR2 is YSLEER. The CDR3 is 13 amino acids. The V end was cut by 5 bases, the J end by 5 bases, with 12 bases between. Written as DNA, the CDR3 is TGCGCCAGCAGCTGGGCCCTCAAGGAGACCCAGTACTTC. Translating gives CASSWALKETQYF.

The rearrangement uses TRBV7-9 and TRBJ2-7, with 8 bases lining up with TRBD1. With 10 bases clipped from V and 7 bases from J, the junction kept 9 bases outside the gene matches. Germline V lookup: CDR1 SEHNR, CDR2 FQNEAQ (reference sequence). The CDR3 spans 12 residues. The chain's CDR3 is CATIQGAGEQYF. For the CDR3, the DNA is TGTGCCACAATTCAGGGGGCGGGGGAGCAGTACTTC.

This clonotype was recorded at least ten times. The chain couples TRBV29-1 to TRBJ2-3; TRBD1 matches 7 bases. V was clipped by 7 bases and J by 1 base; unmatched bases: 11. The CDR3 is made up of 15 amino acids. In germline, CDR1 is SQVTM, CDR2 ANQGSEA. The DNA of the CDR3 is TGCAGCGAGACCCGGGACAGTTGGGGCACAGATACGCAGTATTTT. Amino acids: CSETRDSWGTDTQYF.

There are a few counts of this clonotype. The CDR3 is CASSPRVTTNNEQFF. The CDR3 DNA reads TGTGCCAGCAGCCCCAGGGTAACCACAAACAATGAGCAGTTCTTC. The gene calls are TRBV7-6 and TRBJ2-1; D may be TRBD1 (5 bases). The CDR3 runs to 15 residues. Trimming pared 5 bases from V and 5 bases from J, leaving 16 bases between. Germline assignment: CDR1 SGHVS and CDR2 FNYEAQ. The full variable domain, in which reference TRBV7-6 and TRBJ2-1 provide the parts outside the CDR3, is GAGVSQSPRYKVTKRGQDVALRCDPISGHVSLYWYRQALGQGPEFLTYFNYEAQQDKSGLPNDRFSAERPEGSISTLTIQRTEQRDSAMYRCASSPRVTTNNEQFFGPGTRLTVL.